The 9 T cell receptor beta chains below come from one sample, sequenced in a study of cytomegalovirus exposure and HLA in healthy donors. Using immunoSEQ multiplex PCR, the repertoire was profiled, and TCRdb retains in-frame clones only, with some absent. The table records about 60,000 clones, roughly nine tenths of them present only once. The sequencing sample was made of PBMCs. These receptors were collected from a man between 18 and 29 years old in good health and CMV-seronegative.

The J gene is TRBJ2-7, the V gene TRBV28, with 10 nucleotides matching TRBD2. The CDR3 is 16 amino acids. Germline CDR1 is MDHEN and CDR2 is SYDVKM. Unmatched junction bases numbered 10, after V lost 5 bases and J lost 3 bases. The CDR3 DNA reads as TGTGCCAGCAGTGCACATTCTAGCGGGAGTGGCTACGAGCAGTACTTC. Translating it yields CASSAHSSGSGYEQYF. Filled out from reference TRBV28 and TRBJ2-7, the complete variable domain reads DVKVTQSSRYLVKRTGEKVFLECVQDMDHENMFWYRQDPGLGLRLIYFSYDVKMKEKGDIPEGYSVSREKKERFSLILESASTNQTSMYLCASSAHSSGSGYEQYFGPGTRLTVT.

The V and J genes are TRBV5-1 and TRBJ2-7; the match to TRBD1 covers 11 bases. The CDR3 is 14 amino acids. The V gene end was trimmed by 3 bases and the J gene end by 7 bases; junction bases not matched to a gene: 6. From germline, CDR1 is SGHRS and CDR2 YFSETQ. The CDR3 DNA reads TGCGCCAGCAGCTGGACAGGGGGCGGCGGGGAGCAGTACTTC. Residues: CASSWTGGGGEQYF.

The chain couples TRBV7-8 to TRBJ2-7; 8 positions match TRBD1. The V segment lost 4 bases and the J segment 3 bases; nucleotides outside the gene matches: 8. The CDR3 has 15 residues. Germline V lookup: CDR1 SGHVS, CDR2 FQNEAQ. The CDR3 DNA follows: TGTGCCAGCAGCTGGACCGGGACAGGCGTCTACGAGCAGTACTTC. It codes for CASSWTGTGVYEQYF.

This clone was seen once. V and J are TRBV5-8 and TRBJ1-5, with D hard to call. Trimming took 1 base from V and 8 from J, leaving 10 bases between them. This CDR3 has 13 residues. CDR1 is SGHTS, CDR2 YDEGEE, per germline. In DNA, the CDR3 is TGTGCCAGCAGCTTGTTCCGTGTAGAGCCCCAGCATTTT. Protein sequence: CASSLFRVEPQHF.

The rearrangement joins TRBV10-3 to TRBJ1-2, with D perhaps matching TRBD1 (5 bases). There are 15 residues in the CDR3. V was shortened by 1 base and J by 3 bases, with 12 bases between the two germline ends. Germline V gene data show CDR1 as ENHRY and CDR2 as SYGVKD. CDR3 region: CAISEWEGKDYGYTF. Here the CDR3 DNA reads TGTGCCATCAGTGAGTGGGAGGGGAAGGACTATGGCTACACCTTC.

The chain employs TRBV27 and TRBJ2-1; 8 bases agree with TRBD1. The CDR3 extends over 13 amino acids. The V gene end was trimmed by 5 bases and the J gene end by 10 bases; junction bases not matched to a gene: 7. CDR1 and CDR2 (germline): MNHEY, SMNVEV (reference sequence). This CDR3 reads CASSIQGVREQFF. The CDR3 nucleotides are TGTGCCAGCAGTATACAGGGGGTACGGGAGCAGTTCTTC.

This chain connects TRBV30 to TRBJ1-2; D is possibly TRBD1 (5 bases). The CDR3 length is 15 residues. The germline V gene encodes CDR1 GTSNPN and CDR2 SVGIG (reference sequence). V was pared by 4 bases and J by 4 bases, with 19 bases between. In DNA form, the CDR3 reads TGTGCCTGGATGAGGTTCCCGACGGGGGGCTATGGCTACACCTTC. Its translation is CAWMRFPTGGYGYTF. Full variable domain (missing parts from reference TRBV30 and TRBJ1-2): SQTIHQWPATLVQPVGSPLSLECTVEGTSNPNLYWYRQAAGRGLQLLFYSVGIGQISSEVPQNLSASRPQDRQFILSSKKLLLSDSGFYLCAWMRFPTGGYGYTFGSGTRLTVV.

The V gene is TRBV5-5, the J gene TRBJ2-7; 7 nucleotides match TRBD1. The V gene end was trimmed by 2 bases and the J gene end by 3 bases; junction bases not matched to a gene: 5. This CDR3 spans 14 amino acids. Germline V gene sequence: CDR1 SGHKS, CDR2 YYEKEE (reference sequence). CDR3 sequence (DNA): TGTGCCAGCAGCTTACGACAGGGCGGCTACGAGCAGTACTTC. The encoded protein is CASSLRQGGYEQYF.

The V call is TRBV4-1, the J call TRBJ1-1; D call uncertain. Germline CDR1 and CDR2: MGHRA and YSYEKL. The CDR3 is made up of 16 amino acids. V was shortened by 4 bases and J by 2 bases, with 17 bases between the two germline ends. CDR3 in amino acids: CASSLGFREINTEAFF. The CDR3, as DNA: TGCGCCAGCAGCCTGGGGTTTCGGGAAATCAACACTGAAGCTTTCTTT.